This T cell receptor (beta chain) was sequenced during a study of CD8+CD57+ T cells in acquired aplastic anemia. This clonotype was counted many times. Its antigen is unidentified. Per the germline V gene, CDR1 is SGHRS and CDR2 is YFSETQ. The length of the CDR3 is 17 residues. V lost 3 bases and J 0 bases, leaving 16 bases between the germline ends. Genomic DNA served as template for TCR beta VDJ and CDR3 profiling. In TCRdb, the reads were re-called with MiXCR into one record per CDR3 protein. The sample records a few hundred thousand distinct CDR3 sequences, roughly 61% being singletons. The patients chosen for sequencing had shown expansion of CD8+CD57+ cells (detected by flow cytometry). No therapy was given to patients before blood sampling. Study-wide points: For CD8+ Simpson's diversity, patients and controls showed no significant difference. Patients and controls shared 25 to 30 CD8+ CDR3 sequences, highly expressed in patients.

The chain couples TRBV5-1 to TRBJ2-4, with D perhaps matching TRBD1 (6 bases). This receptor was identified in a human donor with aplastic anemia. Sequencing was performed on sorted CD4+, CD8+, or CD8+CD57+ T cells (not recorded which) from PBMCs. CDR3 amino acids: CASSSTTGALAKNIQYF. As DNA, the CDR3 is TGCGCCAGCAGCTCGACGACAGGAGCTCTAGCCAAAAACATTCAGTACTTC.